This T cell receptor beta chain emerged from a study of OX40 agonist ivuxolimab in advanced cancers. The repertoire was sequenced with immunoSEQ multiplex PCR; TCRdb's copy has only in-frame clones and lacks some. The sample holds about 79,000 clones, 80% to 95% seen once. Regarding the study as a whole: Expanded peripheral T cell antigen specificity was not determined. Partly responding patients at 0.1-3.0 mg/kg showed some of the smallest clonal expansion.

This CDR3 has 15 residues. V gave up 4 bases and J gave up 2 bases, with 12 bases separating them. The V gene's germline CDR1 is LNHDA and CDR2 SQIVND (reference sequence). This clone was counted between two and nine times. The antigen is not known. Specimen: CD4+ or CD8+ T cells sorted from blood, collected in a trial of the OX40 agonist ivuxolimab. This receptor was obtained from an adult with an advanced solid tumor such as melanoma, head and neck, liver or kidney cancer. The V and J genes are TRBV19 and TRBJ1-5; TRBD1 is a possible D gene (6 bases). The CDR3 region is CASSTQGMGNQPQHF. The CDR3 region has the DNA TGTGCCAGTAGTACGCAGGGGATGGGCAATCAGCCCCAGCATTTT.